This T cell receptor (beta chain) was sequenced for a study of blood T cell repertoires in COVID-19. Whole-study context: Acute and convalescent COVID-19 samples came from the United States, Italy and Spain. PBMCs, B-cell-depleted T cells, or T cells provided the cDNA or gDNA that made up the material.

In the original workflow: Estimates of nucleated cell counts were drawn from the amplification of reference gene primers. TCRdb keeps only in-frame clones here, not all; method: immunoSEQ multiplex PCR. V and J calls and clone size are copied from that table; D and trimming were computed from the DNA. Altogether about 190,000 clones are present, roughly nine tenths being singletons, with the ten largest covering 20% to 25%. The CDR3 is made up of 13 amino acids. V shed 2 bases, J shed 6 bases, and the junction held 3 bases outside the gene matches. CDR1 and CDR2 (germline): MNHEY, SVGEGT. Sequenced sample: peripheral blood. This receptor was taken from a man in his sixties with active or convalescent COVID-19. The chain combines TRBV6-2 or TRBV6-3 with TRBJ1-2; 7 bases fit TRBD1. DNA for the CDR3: TGTGCCAGCAGTTACCGACAGGGAGATGGCTACACCTTC. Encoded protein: CASSYRQGDGYTF.